This TCR beta chain was recorded in a study of shared clonotypes between healthy human individuals. Across the whole study: Donor composition was a couple of women and a few men, aged 18 to 49.

The table came from immunoSEQ multiplex PCR; TCRdb's copy has only in-frame clones and leaves some out. The sample lists more than 400,000 clones, approximately 81% occurring once. Germline V gene data show CDR1 as SGHNT and CDR2 as YYREEE (reference sequence). V was cut by 0 bases and J by 7 bases, with 13 bases left in between. The CDR3 is 15 amino acids. This clonotype was obtained from a woman in her forties in good health. Some clones in this sample may be carry-over from other donors' samples. The sequenced material came from PBMCs. The chain uses TRBV5-4 and TRBJ2-2, with D perhaps TRBD1 or TRBD2 (6 bases each). CDR3 nucleotide sequence: TGTGCCAGCAGCTTGGAGGGGGGAGCGAGCGGGGAGCTGTTTTTT. Residues: CASSLEGGASGELFF.